These T cell receptor beta chains were read from a single sample in a study of sequential checkpoint blockade in melanoma. This table comes from immunoSEQ multiplex PCR, and its TCRdb copy is limited to in-frame clones, with some not included. The sample has roughly 17,000 clones, just under 75% seen once. The sample consisted of CD8+ T cells sorted from blood (inferred from file names), taken from a patient given nivolumab and ipilimumab in sequence. The source is a human donor with melanoma. The CDR3 runs from the conserved cysteine through the conserved F or W. A D gene is named only where the DNA matches it firmly. Clone size, where shown, is once, few, many, or a class for clones that have expanded.

CDR3nt | CDR3aa | abundance | j_gene | d_gene | v_gene
TGTGCCAGCAGCGCCGCCGGGACAGGGGTGTACGAGCAGTACTTC | CASSAAGTGVYEQYF | . | TRBJ2-7 | TRBD1 | TRBV13
TGTGCCAGCAGCAGGACAGGGTTTGGTGGCACCGGGGAGCTGTTTTTT | CASSRTGFGGTGELFF | . | TRBJ2-2 | TRBD1 | TRBV28
TGTGCCAGCATGCGGGACAGTTTAGCTTACGAGCAGTACTTC | CASMRDSLAYEQYF | many | TRBJ2-7 | . | TRBV7-9
TGTGCCAGCAGCTTTAGTGCCCACTCATGGACTAGCGGGAGGAATGAGCAGTTCTTC | CASSFSAHSWTSGRNEQFF | . | TRBJ2-1 | TRBD2 | TRBV11-2
TGTGCCAGCAGCGCTAGCGGCAACTCCTACAATGAGCAGTTCTTC | CASSASGNSYNEQFF | . | TRBJ2-1 | TRBD2 | TRBV7-8
TGCGCCAGCGGTAGCGGGAGAGGGTACTACAATGAGCAGTTCTTC | CASGSGRGYYNEQFF | . | TRBJ2-1 | TRBD2 | TRBV10-2
TGTGCCATGTCAGGGGGCCCTGGGTCACCCCTCCACTTT | CAMSGGPGSPLHF | few | TRBJ1-6 | TRBD1 | TRBV10-3
TGTGCCAGCAGCTTACGTACAGGGGGCTCGAGTGATACGCAGTATTTT | CASSLRTGGSSDTQYF | . | TRBJ2-3 | TRBD1 | TRBV11-2
TGTGCCAGCAGTCTCACCCAGGGGGCAAGTGAGCAGTACTTC | CASSLTQGASEQYF | few | TRBJ2-7 | TRBD1 | TRBV27
TGCGCCAGCAGCCAAGGGGTACAGGGAACGTACAATGAGCAGTTCTTC | CASSQGVQGTYNEQFF | . | TRBJ2-1 | . | TRBV4-1
TGTGCCAGCAGCTTGACCGGCCGGGACAGCCGTTGGGAGCAGTACTTC | CASSLTGRDSRWEQYF | once | TRBJ2-7 | TRBD1 | TRBV11-2
TGCGCCAGCAACCACGGGGCGGGAGTCCCAGAGACCCAGTACTTC | CASNHGAGVPETQYF | . | TRBJ2-5 | TRBD2 | TRBV5-1
TGTGCCAGCAGCTTACGATCCGGGACAGGGATCTACGAGCAGTACTTC | CASSLRSGTGIYEQYF | . | TRBJ2-7 | TRBD1 | TRBV9
TGTGCCTGGAGTGTACTCTGGCTAGCGGGCAATGAGCAGTTCTTC | CAWSVLWLAGNEQFF | . | TRBJ2-1 | TRBD2 | TRBV30
TGTGCCAGCAGTTTAGTTCCGGGGGGTCCCACTGAAGCTTTCTTT | CASSLVPGGPTEAFF | once | TRBJ1-1 | . | TRBV27
TGCAGCGCCGGCCACGGGACAGCTTACAATGAGCAGTTCTTC | CSAGHGTAYNEQFF | once | TRBJ2-1 | TRBD1 | TRBV29-1
TGTGCCAGCAGTGAATACAGGGGTTATGGAAACACCATATATTTT | CASSEYRGYGNTIYF | . | TRBJ1-3 | TRBD1 | TRBV2
TGTGCCAGCAGTTCGCAACTGACAGGGAGTTCGGCTCGGGGTACTGAAGCTTTCTTT | CASSSQLTGSSARGTEAFF | . | TRBJ1-1 | TRBD1 | TRBV27
TGCAGCGTAGATTTAGCGCTGAGCTCCTACAATGAGCAGTTCTTC | CSVDLALSSYNEQFF | . | TRBJ2-1 | . | TRBV29-1
TGTGCCAGCAGCTTAATGCGGACAGGCTATGGCTACACCTTC | CASSLMRTGYGYTF | few | TRBJ1-2 | TRBD1 | TRBV7-8
TGTGCCAGCAGCCCGGAGGATATCACAGATACGCAGTATTTT | CASSPEDITDTQYF | . | TRBJ2-3 | . | TRBV7-9
TGTGCCTGGAGCCCCAGGTGGGGGGAGCTGTTTTTT | CAWSPRWGELFF | . | TRBJ2-2 | . | TRBV30
TGTGCCAGCAGCCAGTACCGGGACAGGGGACCCGAGCAGTACTTC | CASSQYRDRGPEQYF | . | TRBJ2-7 | TRBD1 | TRBV6-5
TGCGCCAGCAGTGAGTATGGAATAGCGGGAGAGTCCGGGGAGCTGTTTTTT | CASSEYGIAGESGELFF | . | TRBJ2-2 | TRBD2 | TRBV10-1
TGTGCCAGCAGGGGAGAGGGTCAGCCCCAGCATTTT | CASRGEGQPQHF | few | TRBJ1-5 | . | TRBV19
TGTGCCAGCAGTCCCGCGGCCCAGCAAGAGACCCAGTACTTC | CASSPAAQQETQYF | . | TRBJ2-5 | . | TRBV6-6
TGTGCCAGCAGCTTCGGGACAGGGCTAACCTACGAGCAGTACTTC | CASSFGTGLTYEQYF | many | TRBJ2-7 | TRBD1 | TRBV7-2
TGTGCCAGCAGCACAGGGGACAGGGTAAACTATGGCTACACCTTC | CASSTGDRVNYGYTF | . | TRBJ1-2 | TRBD1 | TRBV7-9
TGTGCCAGCAGTCTTAACAGGGACAAAGAGACCCAGTACTTC | CASSLNRDKETQYF | . | TRBJ2-5 | . | TRBV13
TGTGCCAGCAGCTTAGTAACGGGAAGGGTCGGAAAACTGTTTTTT | CASSLVTGRVGKLFF | . | TRBJ1-4 | . | TRBV7-9
TGCGCCAGCAGCCCAGACAGGGGGAACTACGAGCAGTACTTC | CASSPDRGNYEQYF | . | TRBJ2-7 | TRBD1 | TRBV4-1
TGTGCCACCAGTAGGGGAGGTTATAGCAATCAGCCCCAGCATTTT | CATSRGGYSNQPQHF | . | TRBJ1-5 | . | TRBV15
TGTGCCAGCAGTTCGGGGACAGGAGGTTACGAGCAGTACTTC | CASSSGTGGYEQYF | . | TRBJ2-7 | TRBD1 | TRBV27
TGTGCCATCAGCGGACAGAACACTGAAGCTTTCTTT | CAISGQNTEAFF | . | TRBJ1-1 | . | TRBV10-3
TGTCTGTGGGGGGTAGCCAAAAACATTCAGTACTTC | CLWGVAKNIQYF | . | TRBJ2-4 | . | TRBV28
TGTGCCAGCAGCGTAGCGGGGACAGGGGGGGAGCAGTACTTC | CASSVAGTGGEQYF | . | TRBJ2-7 | TRBD1 | TRBV9
TGTGCCAGCAGCCCCACAGGGGCTTTTGACTACGAGCAGTACTTC | CASSPTGAFDYEQYF | . | TRBJ2-7 | TRBD1 | TRBV5-6
TGTGCCAGCAGTCCGACCTGGACTAGCGGACTTTACGAGCAGTACTTC | CASSPTWTSGLYEQYF | . | TRBJ2-7 | TRBD2 | TRBV28
TGTGCCAGCAGTTTAGACAGGGATATCAAGGCTTTCTTT | CASSLDRDIKAFF | . | TRBJ1-1 | TRBD1 | TRBV28
TGTGCCAGTAGTCGGGACAAAACTGAAGCTTTCTTT | CASSRDKTEAFF | . | TRBJ1-1 | . | TRBV19
TGCGCCAGCAGCCAGCTACCGGGACTAGCGGGCCTCTCCTACGAGCAGTACTTC | CASSQLPGLAGLSYEQYF | once | TRBJ2-7 | TRBD2 | TRBV4-3
TGTGCCAGCAGTCCCAGTAGCGGGGGTTTCTACGAGCAGTACTTC | CASSPSSGGFYEQYF | once | TRBJ2-7 | TRBD2 | TRBV6-6
TGTGCCAGCTCAATCGGTGGCGGGATTGAGCAGTTCTTC | CASSIGGGIEQFF | . | TRBJ2-1 | . | TRBV7-8
TGTGCCAGCAGTTTGGTGCCAGGGGCATATGAGCAGTTCTTC | CASSLVPGAYEQFF | . | TRBJ2-1 | . | TRBV27
TGTGCCAGCAGCTTAGGAGGGCAAGTCTACGAGCAGTACTTC | CASSLGGQVYEQYF | . | TRBJ2-7 | . | TRBV11-2
TGTGCCAGCAGCCTCCTATTTGGGCCCCAGCATTTT | CASSLLFGPQHF | few | TRBJ1-5 | . | TRBV5-6
TGCGCCAGCAGCCGGTATCGACAGGGGCTCACAGATACGCAGTATTTT | CASSRYRQGLTDTQYF | . | TRBJ2-3 | TRBD1 | TRBV4-3
TGTGCCAGCAGCTTGGTTGGGACAGGGGTCGGTACGCAGTATTTT | CASSLVGTGVGTQYF | . | TRBJ2-3 | TRBD1 | TRBV5-4
TGTGCCTGGGGCCGGGACAGTTTGACCTACGAGCAGTACTTC | CAWGRDSLTYEQYF | . | TRBJ2-7 | TRBD1 | TRBV30
TGTGCCAGCAGCTCTTTGGGACAGGGCTCCTACGAGCAGTACTTC | CASSSLGQGSYEQYF | . | TRBJ2-7 | TRBD1 | TRBV7-9
TGCGCCAGCAGCCCATCACTGACAGGATCCTACGAGCAGTACTTC | CASSPSLTGSYEQYF | few | TRBJ2-7 | . | TRBV7-2
TGTGCCAGCATGCGGGACAGTTTAGCTTACGAGCAGTACTTC | CASMRDSLAYEQYF | . | TRBJ2-7 | . | TRBV7-2
TGTGCCAGCAGCACCGGGACAGGGGAGGCTGGGGCCAACGTCCTGACTTTC | CASSTGTGEAGANVLTF | few | TRBJ2-6 | TRBD1 | TRBV28
TGTGCCAGCTGGGACAGGGAGGTGGTAGATTCACCCCTCCACTTT | CASWDREVVDSPLHF | . | TRBJ1-6 | TRBD1 | TRBV7-3
TGTGCCAGCAGCATTAGCGCGAGCTCCTACAATGAGCAGTTCTTC | CASSISASSYNEQFF | . | TRBJ2-1 | . | TRBV6-5